This T cell receptor (beta chain) was captured by sequencing in a study of blood T cell repertoires in COVID-19. Study overall: Samples representing acute and convalescent COVID-19 were sourced from the United States, Italy and Spain.

In the authors' workflow: Amplifying reference gene primers gave estimates of nucleated cell counts. Some clones are missing from TCRdb's copy, which holds only in-frame ones; the method was immunoSEQ multiplex PCR. V and J calls plus clone size are reproduced from that table; the DNA served to infer D and trimming. The sample consists of some 150,000 clones, 75% to 90% of them appearing once. This clone was observed a single time. This CDR3 contains 15 residues. V dropped 4 bases and J dropped 2; count of bases not matched to a gene: 7. In germline, CDR1 is SGHDT, CDR2 YYEEEE. This clonotype originated in a human donor in a cohort sampled during active COVID-19. The sequencing input was peripheral blood. The genes are TRBV5-6 and TRBJ2-3, with TRBD2 matching over 7 bases. CDR3 nucleotide sequence: TGTGCCAGCAGCCAATGGGGACTACTCACAGATACGCAGTATTTT. This codes for CASSQWGLLTDTQYF.